This TCR beta chain was captured by sequencing in a study of shared clonotypes between healthy human individuals. The table lists this clone with a count of one. Germline V gene sequence: CDR1 SGHAT, CDR2 FQNNGV. The CDR3 is 15 residues long. V lost 2 bases, J lost 4 bases, and 7 bases stayed unmatched. The deep-level immunoSEQ assay was used. Researchers divided each subset's genomic DNA evenly across several immunoSEQ plates. Original processing notes: In the immunoSEQ data, sequences were junction-only and lacked quality scores, so filtering differed. Libraries were prepared by immunoSEQ multiplex PCR; TCRdb keeps only in-frame clonotypes and omits some of them. V, J and clone size reflect that table, while D and trimming were determined from the DNA. The sample contains some 2 million clones, approximately 94% of which appear only once. The naive CD8 subset, CD45RO-negative cells positively selected for CCR7, excluded terminally differentiated effector memory CD45RA+ cells. The donors were adults (healthy and HIV-negative) with no recent acute infections or vaccinations.

This sequence was found in a man aged 18 to 35 in good health. Sequencing used naive CD8+ T cells sorted from blood. The chain combines TRBV11-2 with TRBJ1-1; 7 bases are shared with TRBD1. The CDR3 nucleotides are TGTGCCAGCAGCTTAAGCGTTCAGGGGGGCACTGAAGCTTTCTTT. Translation: CASSLSVQGGTEAFF.